This TCR beta chain was captured by sequencing in a study of identifying expanded T cells in peripheral blood. The table came from immunoSEQ multiplex PCR; TCRdb's copy has only in-frame clones and leaves some out. The sample records 100,000 to 150,000 clones, 86% being singletons. Trimming removed 0 bases from V and 1 base from J, with 7 bases in between. Per germline, CDR1 SGDLS and CDR2 YYNGEE. This CDR3 comprises 14 residues. Healthy donors had no documented immune events, such as infections, while sampled. This clonotype was sampled from a person aged 18 to 70 in good health. Sequencing used blood. The V and J genes are TRBV9 and TRBJ1-1, with a possible D match to TRBD1 (6 bases). CDR3 coding DNA: TGTGCCAGCAGCGTAGAACAGGGGAACACTGAAGCTTTCTTT. It codes for CASSVEQGNTEAFF.